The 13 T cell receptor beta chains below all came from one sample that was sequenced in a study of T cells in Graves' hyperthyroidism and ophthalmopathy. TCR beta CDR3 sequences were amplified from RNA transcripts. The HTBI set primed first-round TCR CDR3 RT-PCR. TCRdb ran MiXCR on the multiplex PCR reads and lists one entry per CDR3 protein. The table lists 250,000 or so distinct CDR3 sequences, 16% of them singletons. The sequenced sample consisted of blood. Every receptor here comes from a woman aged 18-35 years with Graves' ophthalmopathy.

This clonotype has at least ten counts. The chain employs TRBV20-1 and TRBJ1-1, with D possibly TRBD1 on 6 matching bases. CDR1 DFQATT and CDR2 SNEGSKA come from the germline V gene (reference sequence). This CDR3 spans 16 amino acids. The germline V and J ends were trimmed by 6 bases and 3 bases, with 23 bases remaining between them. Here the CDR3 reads CSARDRGQGQDTEAFF. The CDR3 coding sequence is TGCAGTGCCAGGGATCGGGGGCAGGGTCAAGACACTGAAGCTTTCTTT.

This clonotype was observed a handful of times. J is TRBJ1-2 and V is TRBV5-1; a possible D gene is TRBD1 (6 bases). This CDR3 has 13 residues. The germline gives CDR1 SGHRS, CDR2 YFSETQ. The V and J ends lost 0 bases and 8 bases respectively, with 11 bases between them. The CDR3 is CASSLEWGGGYTF. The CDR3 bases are TGCGCCAGCAGCTTGGAGTGGGGGGGCGGCTACACCTTC.

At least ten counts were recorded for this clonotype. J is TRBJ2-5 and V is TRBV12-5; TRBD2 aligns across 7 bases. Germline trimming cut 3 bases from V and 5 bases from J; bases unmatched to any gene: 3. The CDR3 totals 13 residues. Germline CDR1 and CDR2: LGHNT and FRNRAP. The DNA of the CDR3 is TGTGCTAGTGGTTTCGGGGGAGGGGAGACCCAGTACTTC. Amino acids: CASGFGGGETQYF.

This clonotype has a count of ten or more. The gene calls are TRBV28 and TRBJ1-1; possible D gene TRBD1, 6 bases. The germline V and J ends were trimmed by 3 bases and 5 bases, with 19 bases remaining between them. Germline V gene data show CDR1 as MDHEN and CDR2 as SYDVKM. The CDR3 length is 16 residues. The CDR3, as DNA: TGTGCCAGCAGTTTCCAACATAACAGGGTTGGGACTGAAGCTTTCTTT. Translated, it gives CASSFQHNRVGTEAFF.

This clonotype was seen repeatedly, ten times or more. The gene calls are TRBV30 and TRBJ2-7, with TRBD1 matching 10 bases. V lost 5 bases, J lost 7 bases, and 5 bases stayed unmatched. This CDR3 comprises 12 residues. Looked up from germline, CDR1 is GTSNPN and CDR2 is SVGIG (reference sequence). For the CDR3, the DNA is TGTGCCTGGGACAGGGGGCTGGGAGAGCAGTACTTC. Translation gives CAWDRGLGEQYF.

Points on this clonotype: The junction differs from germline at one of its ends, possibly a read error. The DNA of the CDR3 is TGTGCCGCCAGTGACAGGGGACAGGGGGGTTACAATGAGCAGTTCTTC. It translates to CAASDRGQGGYNEQFF. This chain connects TRBV24-1 to TRBJ2-1; 11 bases fit TRBD1. CDR1 KGHDR and CDR2 SFDVKD come from the germline V gene. This CDR3 has 16 residues.

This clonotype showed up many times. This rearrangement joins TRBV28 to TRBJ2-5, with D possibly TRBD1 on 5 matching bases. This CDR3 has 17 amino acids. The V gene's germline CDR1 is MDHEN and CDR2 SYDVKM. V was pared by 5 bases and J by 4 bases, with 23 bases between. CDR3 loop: CASSIELRDNLGETQYF. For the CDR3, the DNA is TGTGCCAGCAGTATAGAGCTCAGGGATAATTTAGGAGAGACCCAGTACTTC.

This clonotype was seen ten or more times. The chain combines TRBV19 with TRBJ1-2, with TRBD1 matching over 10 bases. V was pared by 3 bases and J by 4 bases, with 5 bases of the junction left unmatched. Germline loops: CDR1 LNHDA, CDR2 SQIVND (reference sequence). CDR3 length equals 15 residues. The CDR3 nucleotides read TGTGCCAGTAGTATCCGGACAGGGGGGATCTATGGCTACACCTTC. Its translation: CASSIRTGGIYGYTF.

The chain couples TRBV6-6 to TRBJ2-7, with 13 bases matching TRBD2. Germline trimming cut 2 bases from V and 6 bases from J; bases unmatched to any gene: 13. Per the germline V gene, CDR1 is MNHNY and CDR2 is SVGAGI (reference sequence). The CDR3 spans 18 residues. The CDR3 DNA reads TGTGCCAGCAGTTACCGGGCTTCGGCACTAGCGGGAGGGGCCGAGCAGTACTTC. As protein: CASSYRASALAGGAEQYF.

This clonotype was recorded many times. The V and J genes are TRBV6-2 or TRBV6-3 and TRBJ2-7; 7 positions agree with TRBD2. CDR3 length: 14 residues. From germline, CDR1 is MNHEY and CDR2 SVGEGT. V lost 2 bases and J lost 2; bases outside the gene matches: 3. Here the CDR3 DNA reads TGTGCCAGCAGTTACGGGGGGGATCCCTACGAGCAGTACTTC. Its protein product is CASSYGGDPYEQYF.

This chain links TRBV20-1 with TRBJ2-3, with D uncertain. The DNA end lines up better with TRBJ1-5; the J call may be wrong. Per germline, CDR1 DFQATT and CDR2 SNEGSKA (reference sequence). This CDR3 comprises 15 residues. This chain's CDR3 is CSASSLAASTDAQHF. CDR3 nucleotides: TGCAGTGCTAGCTCACTAGCGGCAAGCACAGATGCGCAGCATTTT.

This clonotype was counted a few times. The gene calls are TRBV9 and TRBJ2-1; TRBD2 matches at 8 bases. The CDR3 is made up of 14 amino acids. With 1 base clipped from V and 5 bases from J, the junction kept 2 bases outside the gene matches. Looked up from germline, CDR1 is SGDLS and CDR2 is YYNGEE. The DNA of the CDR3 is TGTGCCAGCAGCGTATCACTAGCGGACAATGAGCAGTTCTTC. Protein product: CASSVSLADNEQFF.

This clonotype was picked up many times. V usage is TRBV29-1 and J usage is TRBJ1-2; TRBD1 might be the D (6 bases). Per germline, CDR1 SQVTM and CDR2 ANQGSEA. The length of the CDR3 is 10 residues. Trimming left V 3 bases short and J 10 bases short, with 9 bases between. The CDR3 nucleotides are TGCAGCGTTGAGCAGGGGCTCTACACCTTC. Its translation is CSVEQGLYTF.